What follows are 31 T cell receptor beta chains derived from one specimen sequenced in a study of blood T cell repertoires in COVID-19. Sequencing used immunoSEQ multiplex PCR; TCRdb keeps in-frame clones, though not all of them. Altogether about 68,000 clones are present, 91% being singletons, with the ten largest covering 7.3%. Sequences were obtained from peripheral blood. The receptors come from a man aged 35 to 55 with COVID-19, enrolled during active disease.

The chain uses TRBV25-1 and TRBJ2-7; D uncertain. The CDR3 runs 13 residues. The germline V gene has CDR1 MGHDK and CDR2 SYGVNS. V lost 5 bases, J lost 5 bases, and 13 bases lay in between. The CDR3 DNA is TGTGCCAGCAGTCCGCCCGAGACTGACGAGCAGTACTTC. This translates into CASSPPETDEQYF.

This chain connects TRBV3-1 (or the pseudogene TRBV3-2) to TRBJ2-5; 12 bases line up with TRBD2. The CDR3 has 17 residues. V was clipped by 0 bases and J by 4 bases; unmatched bases: 6. Germline V CDR1 and CDR2: LGHDT, YNNKEL (reference sequence). The CDR3 here is CASSQDATSGGLETQYF. The CDR3 DNA reads TGTGCCAGCAGCCAAGACGCGACTAGCGGGGGATTAGAGACCCAGTACTTC.

The chain carries TRBV9 and TRBJ2-5; 7 positions agree with TRBD1. The CDR3 length is 15 residues. Trimming cost V 0 bases and J 4 bases; bases outside gene matches: 6. The germline V gene encodes CDR1 SGDLS and CDR2 YYNGEE. CDR3 in DNA: TGTGCCAGCAGCGTAGTGGGACAGTGGGGAGAGACCCAGTACTTC. This sequence encodes CASSVVGQWGETQYF.

This clone was picked up one time. The chain carries TRBV7-9 and TRBJ2-3; unclear D gene. The CDR3 runs 12 residues. CDR1 is SEHNR, CDR2 FQNEAQ, per germline (reference sequence). V was clipped by 5 bases and J by 5 bases, with 8 bases between them. The DNA for the CDR3 is TGTGCCAGCAGCGGCCTCGAAGATACGCAGTATTTT. It codes for CASSGLEDTQYF.

This rearrangement joins TRBV5-1 to TRBJ2-5; 7 bases match TRBD1. CDR1 and CDR2 from the germline V gene are SGHRS and YFSETQ. The J segment lost 2 bases and the V segment lost 3 bases, leaving 4 bases of the junction unmatched. The CDR3 is 14 amino acids. CDR3 sequence reads: CASSWMGQQETQYF. DNA of the CDR3: TGCGCCAGCAGCTGGATGGGACAGCAAGAGACCCAGTACTTC.

The chain is built from TRBV5-1 and TRBJ2-2, with a possible D match to TRBD1 (6 bases). The CDR3 consists of 14 residues. V lost 3 bases and J 3 bases, leaving 9 bases between the germline ends. Germline CDR1 SGHRS, CDR2 YFSETQ. The CDR3 region has the DNA TGCGCCAGCAGCTCAGGGGAAGACACCGGGGAGCTGTTTTTT. This encodes CASSSGEDTGELFF.

The rearrangement uses TRBV21-1 and TRBJ2-2; TRBD2 is the table's D call and was not checked against the DNA. TRBV21-1 is tagged as a pseudogene. The CDR3 contains 20 residues. Here the CDR3 reads CASNNLGLAGGLKDTGELFF. The CDR3 nucleotides read TGTGCCAGCAACAACCTAGGACTAGCGGGGGGGTTAAAGGACACCGGGGAGCTGTTTTTT.

This sequence joins TRBV29-1 and TRBJ1-2, with TRBD1 as a possible D gene (5 bases). The CDR3 is made up of 12 amino acids. Trimming left V 4 bases short and J 8 bases short, with 14 bases between. Germline V gene sequence: CDR1 SQVTM, CDR2 ANQGSEA. The CDR3 loop reads CSVGQGGHGYTF. The DNA for the CDR3 is TGCAGCGTTGGGCAGGGAGGGCACGGCTACACCTTC.

The gene calls are TRBV6-5 and TRBJ1-5, with D unresolved. Trimming left V 0 bases short and J 1 base short, with 7 bases between. CDR3 length: 15 residues. The germline V gene has CDR1 MNHEY and CDR2 SVGAGI. CDR3 bases: TGTGCCAGCAGTTACTCGAGTATCAGCAATCAGCCCCAGCATTTT. Translation gives CASSYSSISNQPQHF.

The genes are TRBV19 and TRBJ1-5; D remains ambiguous. Trimming took off 8 bases at V and 0 bases at J, with 14 bases between the two ends. The CDR3 loop spans 15 amino acids. Germline CDR1 reads LNHDA; CDR2 reads SQIVND (reference sequence). CDR3 residues: CASFGSGDSNQPQHF. Here the CDR3 DNA reads TGTGCCAGTTTTGGGTCCGGGGATAGCAATCAGCCCCAGCATTTT. The variable domain in full, completed from reference TRBV19 and TRBJ1-5, reads DGGITQSPKYLFRKEGQNVTLSCEQNLNHDAMYWYRQDPGQGLRLIYYSQIVNDFQKGDIAEGYSVSREKKESFPLTVTSAQKNPTAFYLCASFGSGDSNQPQHFGDGTRLSIL.

The CDR3: CASSPREGRSGAGELFF. CDR3 nucleotide sequence: TGTGCCAGCAGTCCACGGGAGGGTCGGTCGGGGGCCGGGGAGCTGTTTTTT. The chain employs TRBV3-1 (or the pseudogene TRBV3-2) and TRBJ2-2, with 8 bases that match TRBD2. J lost 6 bases, V lost 6 bases, and 15 bases had no gene match. Germline CDR1 is LGHDT and CDR2 is YNNKEL (reference sequence). The CDR3 loop spans 17 amino acids.

This chain uses TRBV6-5 with TRBJ2-7; maybe TRBD2 (6 bases). Germline V gene sequence: CDR1 MNHEY, CDR2 SVGAGI. V dropped 4 bases and J dropped 0 bases, with 13 bases sitting between them. The CDR3 runs 15 residues. This chain's CDR3 is CASSLLPGGSYEQYF. CDR3 DNA sequence: TGTGCCAGCAGTTTATTACCCGGGGGCTCCTACGAGCAGTACTTC.

V and J are TRBV5-1 and TRBJ2-1; TRBD1 might be the D (6 bases). Germline assignment: CDR1 SGHRS and CDR2 YFSETQ. There are 16 residues in the CDR3. V lost 5 bases to trimming and J lost 0 bases, with 15 bases between them. CDR3 in amino acids: CASSSMGASSYNEQFF. Written as DNA, the CDR3 is TGCGCCAGCAGTTCCATGGGGGCAAGCTCCTACAATGAGCAGTTCTTC.

The chain uses TRBV6-5 and TRBJ1-3; D is undetermined. The germline CDR1 and CDR2 sequences are MNHEY and SVGAGI. Trimming removed 7 bases from V and 3 bases from J, with 10 bases in between. This CDR3 spans 13 amino acids. Here the CDR3 reads CASKTPVGNTIYF. CDR3 bases: TGTGCCAGCAAAACACCCGTTGGAAACACCATATATTTT.

This CDR3 is CASSRGSYEQYF. DNA of the CDR3: TGTGCCAGCAGTAGAGGGTCCTACGAGCAGTACTTC. The rearrangement joins TRBV28 to TRBJ2-7; D is perhaps TRBD2 (5 bases). The germline gives CDR1 MDHEN, CDR2 SYDVKM. CDR3 length equals 12 residues. Trimming left V 5 bases short and J 1 base short, with 6 bases between.

This clone has a handful of counts. V is TRBV29-1 and J is TRBJ1-5; 8 nucleotides match TRBD1. V gave up 6 bases and J gave up 4 bases; unmatched junction bases: 5. Germline assignment: CDR1 SQVTM and CDR2 ANQGSEA. CDR3 length: 13 amino acids. The CDR3, as DNA: TGCAGCGTCGACCAGGGGGCAAATCAGCCCCAGCATTTT. This sequence encodes CSVDQGANQPQHF. Combining the CDR3 with reference TRBV29-1 and TRBJ1-5 gives the whole variable domain SAVISQKPSRDICQRGTSLTIQCQVDSQVTMMFWYRQQPGQSLTLIATANQGSEATYESGFVIDKFPISRPNLTFSTLTVSNMSPEDSSIYLCSVDQGANQPQHFGDGTRLSIL.

The chain combines TRBV28 with TRBJ1-5; tentative D call: TRBD1 (5 bases). V lost 4 bases to trimming and J lost 0 bases, with 16 bases between them. Per the germline V gene, CDR1 is MDHEN and CDR2 is SYDVKM. The CDR3 covers 17 residues. The CDR3 loop reads CASSSPGQIGSNQPQHF. The CDR3 bases are TGTGCCAGCAGTTCCCCAGGGCAGATCGGTAGCAATCAGCCCCAGCATTTT.

The V gene is TRBV3-1 (or the pseudogene TRBV3-2), the J gene TRBJ2-1; a possible D gene is TRBD1 (6 bases). Germline lookup yields CDR1 LGHDT and CDR2 YNNKEL (reference sequence). V lost 4 bases to trimming and J lost 2 bases, with 9 bases between them. CDR3 length: 14 amino acids. CDR3 sequence: CASSRGLTYNEQFF. CDR3 DNA sequence: TGTGCCAGCAGCCGGGGGCTCACCTACAATGAGCAGTTCTTC.

The chain carries TRBV19 and TRBJ2-7, with 11 bases aligning to TRBD1. Per the germline V gene, CDR1 is LNHDA and CDR2 is SQIVND (reference sequence). CDR3 length equals 16 residues. V trimming: 5 bases; J trimming: 2 bases; junction bases outside the gene matches: 8. The CDR3 coding sequence is TGTGCCAGTAGTTCGGCTCAGGGACAGGGGGCCTACGAGCAGTACTTC. Translated, it gives CASSSAQGQGAYEQYF.

This clone showed up just once. Here the CDR3 reads CATSRFKADRETQYF. The CDR3 region has the DNA TGTGCCACCAGCAGATTTAAGGCGGATCGAGAGACCCAGTACTTC. This chain links TRBV15 with TRBJ2-5; unclear D gene. The CDR3 totals 15 residues. Trimming removed 2 bases at V and 4 bases at J, with 14 bases between. CDR1 and CDR2 from the germline V gene are LNHNV and YYDKDF (reference sequence). The full variable domain, its missing parts supplied by reference TRBV15 and TRBJ2-5, is DAMVIQNPRYQVTQFGKPVTLSCSQTLNHNVMYWYQQKSSQAPKLLFHYYDKDFNNEADTPDNFQSRRPNTSFCFLDIRSPGLGDTAMYLCATSRFKADRETQYFGPGTRLLVL.

The V gene is TRBV3-1 (or the pseudogene TRBV3-2), the J gene TRBJ2-1; maybe TRBD1 (6 bases). V was clipped by 1 base and J by 4 bases, with 8 bases between them. This CDR3 is 14 amino acids long. The germline CDR1 and CDR2 sequences are LGHDT and YNNKEL (reference sequence). The CDR3 reads CASSQGTAYNEQFF. The CDR3 DNA sequence: TGTGCCAGCAGCCAAGGGACAGCTTACAATGAGCAGTTCTTC.

The chain links TRBV11-2 to TRBJ2-7; perhaps TRBD1 as D (5 bases). The CDR3 totals 14 residues. V lost 5 bases, J lost 3 bases, and 14 bases lay in between. Germline loops: CDR1 SGHAT, CDR2 FQNNGV. The CDR3 DNA follows: TGTGCCAGCAGCCTACAGACAGTAAACTACGAGCAGTACTTC. Amino acids: CASSLQTVNYEQYF.

The gene calls are TRBV25-1 and TRBJ2-7; TRBD2 might be the D (5 bases). Trimming took off 3 bases at V and 0 bases at J, with 12 bases between the two ends. Germline V gene sequence: CDR1 MGHDK, CDR2 SYGVNS. The CDR3 is made up of 15 amino acids. The CDR3 loop is CASSDFEGDSYEQYF. DNA of the CDR3: TGTGCCAGCAGTGATTTTGAGGGAGACTCCTACGAGCAGTACTTC.

The chain carries TRBV28 and TRBJ2-5; TRBD2 is a possible D gene (5 bases). This CDR3 is 15 amino acids long. Germline CDR1 reads MDHEN; CDR2 reads SYDVKM. Between the trimmed V and J ends, which lost 3 bases and 4 bases, there was a span of 15 bases. The CDR3 coding sequence is TGTGCCAGCAGTTTCGGGCCGCTGGCGGGAGAGACCCAGTACTTC. Amino acid sequence: CASSFGPLAGETQYF. Using reference TRBV28 and TRBJ2-5 for the parts outside the CDR3, the full variable domain is DVKVTQSSRYLVKRTGEKVFLECVQDMDHENMFWYRQDPGLGLRLIYFSYDVKMKEKGDIPEGYSVSREKKERFSLILESASTNQTSMYLCASSFGPLAGETQYFGPGTRLLVL.

The chain recombines TRBV30 with TRBJ1-1; D is undetermined. With 2 bases removed from V and 4 bases from J, the gap between germline ends came to 20 bases. Germline V gives CDR1 GTSNPN, CDR2 SVGIG (reference sequence). The CDR3 loop spans 16 amino acids. This CDR3 reads CAWSYGSLKSGTEAFF. The CDR3 DNA sequence: TGTGCCTGGAGTTACGGCAGCTTAAAATCAGGCACTGAAGCTTTCTTT.

The chain has TRBV4-2 and TRBJ1-1; D perhaps matches TRBD1 (5 bases). Germline CDR1 is LGHNA and CDR2 is YNFKEQ. The CDR3 sequence is 15 residues long. The germline V and J ends were trimmed by 0 bases and 4 bases, with 12 bases remaining between them. CDR3 sequence (DNA): TGTGCCAGCAGCCAAGAGAAAACAGGTTCCACTGAAGCTTTCTTT. It codes for CASSQEKTGSTEAFF.

The gene calls are TRBV5-1 and TRBJ1-2; 10 positions agree with TRBD1. J lost 8 bases, V lost 5 bases, and 6 bases had no gene match. The CDR3 loop spans 13 amino acids. Germline CDR1 reads SGHRS; CDR2 reads YFSETQ. This chain's CDR3 is CASSYGTGEGYTF. The CDR3 DNA reads TGCGCCAGCAGTTACGGGACAGGGGAAGGCTACACCTTC. Full variable domain (rest looked up from reference TRBV5-1 and TRBJ1-2): KAGVTQTPRYLIKTRGQQVTLSCSPISGHRSVSWYQQTPGQGLQFLFEYFSETQRNKGNFPGRFSGRQFSNSRSEMNVSTLELGDSALYLCASSYGTGEGYTFGSGTRLTVV.

The chain recombines TRBV18 with TRBJ1-1; no reliable D call. V lost 3 bases and J lost 4, with 15 bases in between. Per germline, CDR1 KGHSH and CDR2 LQKENI. The CDR3 consists of 15 residues. CDR3 nucleotide sequence: TGTGCCAGCTCACCCCCCTCGGTAAGAAGCACTGAAGCTTTCTTT. Its translation: CASSPPSVRSTEAFF. Complete variable domain (other parts from reference TRBV18 and TRBJ1-1): NAGVMQNPRHLVRRRGQEARLRCSPMKGHSHVYWYRQLPEEGLKFMVYLQKENIIDESGMPKERFSAEFPKEGPSILRIQQVVRGDSAAYFCASSPPSVRSTEAFFGQGTRLTVV.

The gene calls are TRBV4-1 and TRBJ1-1; TRBD1 matches 10 bases. Germline CDR1 reads MGHRA; CDR2 reads YSYEKL. With V trimmed by 1 base and J by 0 bases, 5 bases remained unmatched. This CDR3 contains 17 residues. This CDR3 is CASSQGAGQGLNTEAFF. The CDR3 region has the DNA TGCGCCAGCAGCCAAGGGGCGGGACAGGGGCTGAACACTGAAGCTTTCTTT.

The chain has TRBV19 and TRBJ2-1, with 9 bases that match TRBD2. Germline CDR1 is LNHDA and CDR2 is SQIVND (reference sequence). V lost 0 bases to trimming and J lost 7 bases; unmatched junction nucleotides: 7. The CDR3 sequence is 16 residues long. The CDR3 region has the DNA TGTGCCAGTAGTATAGATCGGCTAGCGGGGAGGAATGAGCAGTTCTTC. As protein: CASSIDRLAGRNEQFF.

The CDR3 DNA reads as TGTGCCAGCAGCTTAACCGGGACAGGGTTTTTCTATGGCTACACCTTC. Its translation: CASSLTGTGFFYGYTF. V usage is TRBV7-2 and J usage is TRBJ1-2; 9 nucleotides match TRBD1. Germline V gene data show CDR1 as SGHTA and CDR2 as FQGNSA. CDR3 length: 16 residues. V lost 2 bases to trimming and J lost 4 bases; unmatched junction nucleotides: 8.